The present T cell receptor beta chain was sequenced within a study of PD-1 blockade in classical Hodgkin lymphoma. Study context: Patients were given intravenous nivolumab, 3 mg/kg, every 2 weeks. Notes on the study in general: Reasons behind the repertoire differences stay unclear, perhaps disease activity or earlier therapy. Patients newly diagnosed and complete responders had comparable baseline diversity.

Relapses following autologous stem cell transplantation were seen in all patients, with brentuximab vedotin exposure varying. Responses achieved at best were complete response, partial response or progressive disease. V lost 0 bases to trimming and J lost 0 bases, with 9 bases between them. CDR1 is GTSNPN and CDR2 is SVGIG in the germline V gene (reference sequence). The CDR3 consists of 15 residues. Profiled with immunoSEQ multiplex PCR; TCRdb holds only in-frame clones, not every one. There are roughly 50,000 clones in the sample; 81% occur only once, and 16% lies in the top ten. This clone was seen a single time. Its target is unknown.

The source of this sequence is a human donor with classical Hodgkin lymphoma. The sequenced sample was peripheral blood mononuclear cells (PBMCs), obtained at baseline. The chain couples TRBV30 to TRBJ1-3; TRBD1 is a possible D gene (5 bases). Here the CDR3 reads CAWSVGQRSGNTIYF. DNA of the CDR3: TGTGCCTGGAGTGTAGGACAACGCTCTGGAAACACCATATATTTT.